The rows below give T cell receptor beta chains drawn from one sample of a study of post-analysis software for immune sequencing data. TCRdb called the PCR reads again in MiXCR, with one record for every CDR3 protein. The sample has 150,000 to 200,000 distinct CDR3 sequences, roughly 30% seen once. The sequenced sample was blood. Receptor source: a girl aged 5-17 years with multiple sclerosis. CDR3s include the opening cysteine and the closing phenylalanine or tryptophan. The D gene is left open where the match is weak. Part of the rows lack a size; the others show once, few, many or a class for expanded clones.

>TRBD2|TRBV5-1|TRBJ2-1|.
TGCGCCAGCAGCTTTCCTGGGGGACTAGCGGGAGATGAGCAGTTCTTC
CASSFPGGLAGDEQFF
>TRBD2|TRBV10-3|TRBJ2-7|few
TGTGCCATATCGGCCCCGGGACTAGCGGATGAGCAGTACTTC
CAISAPGLADEQYF
>.|TRBV4-1|TRBJ1-3|once
TGCGCCAGCAGCCAAGACGATTCTGCTGGCCGAAACACCATATATTTT
CASSQDDSAGRNTIYF
>TRBD2|TRBV28|TRBJ2-7|.
TGTGCCAGCAGTTTGTCCACGGGAGGGCAGTACTTC
CASSLSTGGQYF
>.|TRBV7-9|TRBJ1-5|many
TGTGCCAGCAGCTTAGGGCCAGGGGTAGGTCAGCCCCAGCATTTT
CASSLGPGVGQPQHF
>TRBD1|TRBV20-1|TRBJ2-5|few
TGCAGTGCCAGAAGGGCAGGGGGACAAGAGACCCAGTACTTC
CSARRAGGQETQYF
>TRBD2|TRBV7-3|TRBJ2-1|few
TGTGCCAGCAGCTACGGAACGGCGGGAGGGCAGAATGAGCAGTTCTTC
CASSYGTAGGQNEQFF
>TRBD2|TRBV7-3|TRBJ2-7|.
TGTGCCAGCAGCCCCAGCCGAAGCGGGGCTACCTACGAGCAGTACTTC
CASSPSRSGATYEQYF
>.|TRBV4-2|TRBJ1-4|.
TGTGCCAGCAGCCAAGCAGGGCCAGGGCGCGAAAAACTGTTTTTT
CASSQAGPGREKLFF
>.|TRBV9|TRBJ1-5|.
TGTGCCAGCAGCGTAGCTGGATCGATCGTCAATCAGCCCCAGCATTTT
CASSVAGSIVNQPQHF
>TRBD1|TRBV20-1|TRBJ1-2|few
TGCAGTGCTCAGACAGGGCACTATGGCTACACCTTC
CSAQTGHYGYTF
>TRBD1|TRBV2|TRBJ1-1|few
TGTGCCAGCAGGGGGGACAGCCTTAACACTGAAGCTTTCTTT
CASRGDSLNTEAFF
>.|TRBV27|TRBJ1-1|.
TGTGCCAGCAGTCTTCAATGGGGGTTGTTAGCTTTCTTT
CASSLQWGLLAFF
>TRBD2|TRBV6-5|TRBJ2-7|.
TGTGCCAGCAGTTCTGGACTAGCGGGAGTGGGGGAGCAGTACTTC
CASSSGLAGVGEQYF
>.|TRBV12-3/TRBV12-4|TRBJ2-3|.
TGTGTCAGCAGCATTGGGAACACAGATACGCAGTATTTT
CVSSIGNTDTQYF
>.|TRBV29-1|TRBJ2-7|.
TGCAGCGTTCTTCGATTTGATGCGGGACTGGTCTCCTACGAGCAGTACTTC
CSVLRFDAGLVSYEQYF
>.|TRBV27|TRBJ1-5|.
TGTGCCAGCAGTTTATTCAAGGACAGAAATCAGCCCCAGCATTTT
CASSLFKDRNQPQHF
>.|TRBV7-9|TRBJ2-5|once
TGTGCCACCATTACACGCGGGACCCAGTACTTC
CATITRGTQYF
>TRBD2|TRBV27|TRBJ2-3|many
TGTGCCAGCAGTTTCGACAGCGGGGCAGATACGCAGTATTTT
CASSFDSGADTQYF
>TRBD2|TRBV20-1|TRBJ2-7|.
TGCAGTGCTAGAGACAATACTAGCGGGAGGATTTACGAGCAGTACTTC
CSARDNTSGRIYEQYF
>.|TRBV29-1|TRBJ2-7|many
TGCAGCGTTGGGTCTAGCAATACCTACGAGCAGTACTTC
CSVGSSNTYEQYF
>.|TRBV27|TRBJ1-4|.
TGTGCCAGCAGGGCTAATGAAAAACTGTTTTTT
CASRANEKLFF
>.|TRBV10-3|TRBJ1-5|many
TGTGCCATCAGTGAAGAACCTAGCAATCAGCCCCAGCATTTT
CAISEEPSNQPQHF
>.|TRBV21-1|TRBJ2-1|.
TGTGCCAGCAGCAAAGTTACGGGTGGGTGCTACAATGAGCAGTTCTTC
CASSKVTGGCYNEQFF
>TRBD1|TRBV6-5|TRBJ2-7|many
TGTGCCAGCAGTTCCCCGGGACAGGCCTACGAGCAGTACTTC
CASSSPGQAYEQYF
>.|TRBV5-6|TRBJ2-3|.
TGTGCCAGCAGCACGTCCGTTGGGGATACGCAGTATTTT
CASSTSVGDTQYF